These T cell receptor beta chains were read from a single sample in a study of blood T cell repertoires in COVID-19. Profiling relied on immunoSEQ multiplex PCR, and the TCRdb table lists in-frame clones only, not all of them. The sample holds about 110,000 clones, approximately 85% seen once. The sample taken for sequencing was peripheral blood. The receptors come from a middle-aged man with acute or convalescent COVID-19. The CDR3 runs from the conserved cysteine through the conserved F or W. D genes are given only for firm matches. Clone sizes are given selectively: once, few, many, or a class where the clone is expanded.

abundance | j_gene | d_gene | v_gene | CDR3nt | CDR3aa
. | TRBJ2-5 | . | TRBV28 | TGTGCCAGCAGAGGGGGTTCTCAGGACGCGGAGACCCAGTACTTC | CASRGGSQDAETQYF
few | TRBJ1-6 | TRBD1 | TRBV6-5 | TGTGCCAGCAGTTCAACAGGGGGCGCGGGATCACCCCTCCACTTT | CASSSTGGAGSPLHF
once | TRBJ1-2 | . | TRBV29-1 | TGCAGCGTTGAAGACAGGGTCGTCTATGGCTACACCTTC | CSVEDRVVYGYTF
. | TRBJ1-5 | TRBD1 | TRBV7-9 | TGTGCCAGCAGCTTAGGGCAGGGGGCGGCTCAGCCCCAGCATTTT | CASSLGQGAAQPQHF
. | TRBJ1-2 | . | TRBV30 | TGTGCCTGGAGTGTCGGGACACCATATAACTATGGCTACACCTTC | CAWSVGTPYNYGYTF
. | TRBJ2-3 | . | TRBV5-4 | TGTGCCAGCAGCTACACCACAGATACGCAGTATTTT | CASSYTTDTQYF
. | TRBJ2-1 | TRBD2 | TRBV6-2/TRBV6-3 | TGTGCCAGCAGTAGCTTAGCGGGAAATGAGCAGTTCTTC | CASSSLAGNEQFF
. | TRBJ2-7 | TRBD2 | TRBV19 | TGTGCCAGTAGTACGGGCGGGACTAGCGGGATCTACGAGCAGTACTTC | CASSTGGTSGIYEQYF
. | TRBJ2-1 | TRBD2 | TRBV13 | TGTGCCAGCAGCCCAAGCGGGGGGGGAATGAATGAGCAGTTCTTC | CASSPSGGGMNEQFF
. | TRBJ2-1 | . | TRBV6-2/TRBV6-3 | TGTGCCAGCAGTTACTCGAGGCAGGGTCCTGACAATGAGCAGTTCTTC | CASSYSRQGPDNEQFF
. | TRBJ2-3 | TRBD1 | TRBV14 | TGTGCCAGCAGCGCGGACAGGGGGCGAACGCAGTATTTT | CASSADRGRTQYF
. | TRBJ2-1 | TRBD2 | TRBV2 | TGTGCCAGCAGTGAATCCGGACTAGCGGGGAATGAGCAGTTCTTC | CASSESGLAGNEQFF
. | TRBJ2-3 | TRBD1 | TRBV9 | TGTGCCAGCAGCACCCGGGACAGGGGCACAGATACGCAGTATTTT | CASSTRDRGTDTQYF
once | TRBJ1-2 | TRBD1 | TRBV6-5 | TGTGCCAGCAGGAACACAGGGGGAGTCTATGGCTACACCTTC | CASRNTGGVYGYTF
. | TRBJ2-5 | . | TRBV11-3 | TGTGCCAGCAGCTCTAGACAGACTGTGGTAGAGACCCAGTACTTC | CASSSRQTVVETQYF
. | TRBJ1-5 | . | TRBV12-3/TRBV12-4 | TGTGCCAGCAGTCACGGGACTAATCAGCCCCAGCATTTT | CASSHGTNQPQHF
. | TRBJ1-2 | TRBD1 | TRBV6-5 | TGTGCCAGCAGACATTGGACAGGGGGCGACTATGGCTACACCTTC | CASRHWTGGDYGYTF
. | TRBJ2-1 | . | TRBV6-5 | TGTGCCAGCAGTTATCGCTCGGGGGCCTACAATGAGCAGTTCTTC | CASSYRSGAYNEQFF
. | TRBJ2-7 | TRBD1 | TRBV14 | TGTGCCAGCAGCCCCAATACAGGGGCCCGAGTCAACGAGCAGTACTTC | CASSPNTGARVNEQYF
. | TRBJ1-1 | TRBD1 | TRBV7-3 | TGTGCCAGCAGTCATCCGGGACAGGGTACCACTGAAGCTTTCTTT | CASSHPGQGTTEAFF
few | TRBJ2-2 | TRBD2 | TRBV14 | TGTGCCAGCAGCCAAAAGCCGGGACTAGTGCCCGGGGAGCTGTTTTTT | CASSQKPGLVPGELFF
. | TRBJ2-7 | . | TRBV11-3 | TGTGCCAGCAGTATCTTACCAGGATACGAGCAGTACTTC | CASSILPGYEQYF
once | TRBJ2-1 | TRBD2 | TRBV7-2 | TGTGCCAGCAGCTTGAAAGCGGGGGGCCGCGAGCAGTTCTTC | CASSLKAGGREQFF
. | TRBJ1-4 | . | TRBV7-9 | TGTGCCAGCAGCTTAGAGCAGGGCGGTAATGAAAAACTGTTTTTT | CASSLEQGGNEKLFF
. | TRBJ1-1 | . | TRBV5-6 | TGTGCCAGCAGCTTGTATCACAGGAACACTGAAGCTTTCTTT | CASSLYHRNTEAFF
. | TRBJ1-2 | . | TRBV30 | TGTGCCTGGGCCGCCCCTTACATCTATGGCTACACCTTC | CAWAAPYIYGYTF
. | TRBJ2-7 | . | TRBV6-5 | TGTGCCAGCAGTTTTGCCGGGACACAAACCTACGAGCAGTACTTC | CASSFAGTQTYEQYF
. | TRBJ1-2 | TRBD1 | TRBV5-5 | TGTGCCAGCAGCTTCTTAGGACAGGGCAGCTACACCTTC | CASSFLGQGSYTF
. | TRBJ2-7 | TRBD2 | TRBV27 | TGTGCCAGCAGTAGGACTAGCGGGGGTTCCTACGAGCAGTACTTC | CASSRTSGGSYEQYF
few | TRBJ1-1 | . | TRBV10-3 | TGTGCCATCAGTGAGTCGATGGTTACATCGAACACTGAAGCTTTCTTT | CAISESMVTSNTEAFF
. | TRBJ1-1 | TRBD1 | TRBV4-1 | TGCGCCAGCAGCCAAGATTTAGGACAGGGACACACTGAAGCTTTCTTT | CASSQDLGQGHTEAFF
. | TRBJ2-5 | . | TRBV20-1 | TGCAGTGCTAGGTATTCCGAGACCCAGTACTTC | CSARYSETQYF
. | TRBJ2-5 | . | TRBV11-2 | TGTGCCAGCAGCTTAGGTTACGGGGGACAAGAGACCCAGTACTTC | CASSLGYGGQETQYF
once | TRBJ1-2 | . | TRBV29-1 | TGCAGCGGACAGGCGCTCTATGGCTACACCTTC | CSGQALYGYTF
. | TRBJ2-6 | . | TRBV3-1/TRBV3-2 | TGTGCCAGCAACCAACTCCAGTCAGGGGACTCTGGGGCCAACGTCCTGACTTTC | CASNQLQSGDSGANVLTF
once | TRBJ2-7 | TRBD1 | TRBV28 | TGTGCCAGCAGCCGACAGGGTTCGGACGAGCAGTACTTC | CASSRQGSDEQYF
. | TRBJ2-7 | TRBD2 | TRBV28 | TGTGCCAGCAGTTTGACTAGCGGGAGCCCCTACGAGCAGTACTTC | CASSLTSGSPYEQYF
. | TRBJ2-1 | TRBD2 | TRBV12-5 | TGTGCTAGTGGTTTGCCACGAGGACTAGCGGCGAATGAGCAGTTCTTC | CASGLPRGLAANEQFF
. | TRBJ2-5 | TRBD2 | TRBV27 | TGTGCCAGCAGTTTATCTCTGGGGGGGGAGACCCAGTACTTC | CASSLSLGGETQYF
. | TRBJ2-5 | . | TRBV6-1 | TGTGCCAGCAGCGAAGCAAGTAGAGAGACCCAGTACTTC | CASSEASRETQYF
few | TRBJ2-2 | . | TRBV27 | TGTGCCAGCAGCCACAGGGTCGGGGAGCTGTTTTTT | CASSHRVGELFF
. | TRBJ2-3 | TRBD1 | TRBV25-1 | TGTGCCAGCAGTGGCACAGGACAGGGGAAGGGTCGAGATACGCAGTATTTT | CASSGTGQGKGRDTQYF
. | TRBJ1-5 | . | TRBV19 | TGTGCCAGTAGTATAGGAAGGGGAAGTAGCAATCAGCCCCAGCATTTT | CASSIGRGSSNQPQHF
few | TRBJ2-7 | . | TRBV6-2/TRBV6-3 | TGTGCCAGCAGTTACGGGCAGGGCCACGAGCAGTACTTC | CASSYGQGHEQYF
. | TRBJ2-7 | . | TRBV6-5 | TGTGCCAGCAGTTACTCTGAGGGCGGGCCCTACGAGCAGTACTTC | CASSYSEGGPYEQYF